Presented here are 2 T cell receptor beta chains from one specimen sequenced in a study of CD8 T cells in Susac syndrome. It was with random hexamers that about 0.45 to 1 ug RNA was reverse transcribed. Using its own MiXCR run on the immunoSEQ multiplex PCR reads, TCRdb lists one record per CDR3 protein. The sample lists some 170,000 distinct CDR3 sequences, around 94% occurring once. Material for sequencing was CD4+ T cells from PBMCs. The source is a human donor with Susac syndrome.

DNA for the CDR3: TGCGCCAGCAGCTTTCGGGGCTACACCTTC. Translation gives CASSFRGYTF. The chain has TRBV5-1 and TRBJ1-2, with D unresolved. CDR1 is SGHRS, CDR2 YFSETQ, per germline. There are 10 residues in the CDR3. The V gene lost 2 bases and the J gene lost 8 bases, with 4 bases spanning the gap.

The CDR3 DNA sequence: TGTGCCAGCATTGAGGGACAGGTGAACTATGGCTACACCTTC. This sequence encodes CASIEGQVNYGYTF. This chain connects TRBV12-3 or TRBV12-4 to TRBJ1-2, with 8 bases lining up with TRBD1. This CDR3 has 14 residues. The V segment lost 7 bases and the J segment 2 bases; nucleotides outside the gene matches: 6.